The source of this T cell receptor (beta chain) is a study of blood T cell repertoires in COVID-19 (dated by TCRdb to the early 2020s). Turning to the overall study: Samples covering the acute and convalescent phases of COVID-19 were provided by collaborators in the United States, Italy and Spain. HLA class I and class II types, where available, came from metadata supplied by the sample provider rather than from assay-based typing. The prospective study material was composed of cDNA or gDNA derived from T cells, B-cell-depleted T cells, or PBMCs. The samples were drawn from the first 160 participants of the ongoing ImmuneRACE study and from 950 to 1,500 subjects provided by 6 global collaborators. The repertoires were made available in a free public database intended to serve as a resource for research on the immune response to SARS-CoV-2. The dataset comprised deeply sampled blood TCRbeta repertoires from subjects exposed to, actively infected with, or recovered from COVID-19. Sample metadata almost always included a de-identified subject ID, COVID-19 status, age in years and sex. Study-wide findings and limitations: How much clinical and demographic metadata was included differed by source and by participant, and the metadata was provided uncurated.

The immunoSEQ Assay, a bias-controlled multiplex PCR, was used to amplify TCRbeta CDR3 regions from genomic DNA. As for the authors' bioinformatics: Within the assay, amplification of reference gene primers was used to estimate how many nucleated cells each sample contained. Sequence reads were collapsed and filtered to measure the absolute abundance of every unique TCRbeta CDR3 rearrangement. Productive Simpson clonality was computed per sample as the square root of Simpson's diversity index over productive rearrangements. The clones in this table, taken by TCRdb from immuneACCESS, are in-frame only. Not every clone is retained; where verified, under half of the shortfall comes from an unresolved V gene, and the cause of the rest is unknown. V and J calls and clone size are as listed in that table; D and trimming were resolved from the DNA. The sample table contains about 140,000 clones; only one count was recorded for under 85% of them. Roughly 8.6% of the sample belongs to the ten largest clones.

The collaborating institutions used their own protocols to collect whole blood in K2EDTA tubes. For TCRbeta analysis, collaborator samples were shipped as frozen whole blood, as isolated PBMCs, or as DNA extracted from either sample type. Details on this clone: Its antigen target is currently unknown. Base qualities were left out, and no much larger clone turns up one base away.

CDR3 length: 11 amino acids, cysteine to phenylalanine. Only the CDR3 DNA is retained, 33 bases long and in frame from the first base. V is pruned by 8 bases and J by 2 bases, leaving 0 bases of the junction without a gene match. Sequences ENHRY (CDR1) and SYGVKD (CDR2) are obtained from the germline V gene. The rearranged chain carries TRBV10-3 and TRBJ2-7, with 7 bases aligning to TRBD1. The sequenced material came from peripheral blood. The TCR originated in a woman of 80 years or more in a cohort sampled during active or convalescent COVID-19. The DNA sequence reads TGTGCCATCGGGACAGCCTACGAGCAGTACTTC. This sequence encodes CAIGTAYEQYF.